This TCR beta chain was recovered during a study of T cell responses to AZD1222 COVID-19 vaccine. TCRdb's copy holds only in-frame clones and misses some; the assay was immunoSEQ multiplex PCR. This table holds around 88,000 clones, nearly 90% found once. The CDR3 spans 12 residues. V shed 3 bases and J shed 5 bases, with 7 bases lying between them. In germline, CDR1 is SGHDN, CDR2 FVKESK. This chain uses TRBV14 with TRBJ1-2, with D uncertain. This clonotype was obtained from an adult in good health. This material consisted of peripheral blood, taken on day 0 of MenACWY control vaccination. Here the CDR3 DNA reads TGTGCCAGCAGCCAGACCGGATATGGCTACACCTTC. Translating gives CASSQTGYGYTF.